The sequence of this T cell receptor beta chain was determined in a study of CD8+CD57+ T cells in acquired aplastic anemia. Both TCR beta VDJ combination and CDR3 sequence profiling were carried out. Genomic DNA was the template for this profiling. TCRdb re-analysed the reads in MiXCR, keeping a single row per CDR3 protein. Of more than 250,000 distinct CDR3 sequences in the sample, around 82% were seen once. Study results and limitations: Patients had fewer than 35 CD8+ CDR3 sequences in common with controls (the shared set).

Only patients with CD8+CD57+ cell expansion on flow cytometry were chosen for sequencing. Receipt of therapy had not occurred in any patient by the time of blood sampling. Germline-derived CDR1 and CDR2 are SGHAT and FQNNGV. The CDR3 runs 14 residues. V lost 5 bases and J lost 4, with 9 bases in between. As for this clonotype: Its antigen is not known.

The TCR was taken from a human donor with aplastic anemia. Sequenced material: sorted CD4+, CD8+, or CD8+CD57+ T cells (not recorded which) from PBMCs. J is TRBJ2-6 and V is TRBV11-2; D call uncertain. DNA for the CDR3: TGTGCCAGCAGCGGCTTTGAAGGGGCCAACGTCCTGACTTTC. Residues: CASSGFEGANVLTF.